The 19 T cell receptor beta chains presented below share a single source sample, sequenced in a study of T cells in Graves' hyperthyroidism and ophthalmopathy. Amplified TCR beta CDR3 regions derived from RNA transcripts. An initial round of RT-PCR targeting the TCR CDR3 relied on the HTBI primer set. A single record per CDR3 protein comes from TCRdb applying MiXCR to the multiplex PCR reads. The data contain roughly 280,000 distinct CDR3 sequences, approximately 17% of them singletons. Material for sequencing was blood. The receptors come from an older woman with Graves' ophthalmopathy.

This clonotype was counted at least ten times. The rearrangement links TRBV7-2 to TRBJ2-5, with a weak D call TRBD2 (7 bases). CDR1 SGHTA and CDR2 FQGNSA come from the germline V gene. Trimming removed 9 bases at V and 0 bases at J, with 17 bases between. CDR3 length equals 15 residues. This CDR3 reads CASGQEGGNQETQYF. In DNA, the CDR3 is TGTGCCAGTGGCCAGGAGGGGGGGAACCAAGAGACCCAGTACTTC.

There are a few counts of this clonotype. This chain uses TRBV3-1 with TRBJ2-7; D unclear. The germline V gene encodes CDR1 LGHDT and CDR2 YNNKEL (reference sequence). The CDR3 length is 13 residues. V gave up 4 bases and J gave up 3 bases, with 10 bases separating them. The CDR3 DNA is TGTGCCAGCAGCCCCAACTTAGGCTACGAGCAGTACTTC. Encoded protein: CASSPNLGYEQYF.

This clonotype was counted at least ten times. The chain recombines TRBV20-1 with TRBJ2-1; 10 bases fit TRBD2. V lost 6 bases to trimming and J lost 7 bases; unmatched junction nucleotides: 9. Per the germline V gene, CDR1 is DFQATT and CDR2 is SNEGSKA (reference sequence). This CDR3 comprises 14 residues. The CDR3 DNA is TGCAGTGCACAAGCGGGAGGGCCTCAAAATGAGCAGTTCTTC. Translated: CSAQAGGPQNEQFF.

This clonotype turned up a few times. CDR3 amino acids: CSALADLNTGELFF. The CDR3 DNA reads as TGCAGTGCCTTAGCGGACCTGAACACCGGGGAGCTGTTTTTT. The chain couples TRBV20-1 to TRBJ2-2; weak D call: TRBD2 (6 bases). The germline gives CDR1 DFQATT, CDR2 SNEGSKA (reference sequence). The CDR3 has 14 residues. The V and J ends lost 6 bases and 1 base respectively, with 12 bases between them.

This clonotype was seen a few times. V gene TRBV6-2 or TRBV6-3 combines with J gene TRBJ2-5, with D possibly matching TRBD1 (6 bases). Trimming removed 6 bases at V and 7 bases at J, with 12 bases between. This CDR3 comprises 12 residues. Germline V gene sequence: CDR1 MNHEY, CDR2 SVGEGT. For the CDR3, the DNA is TGTGCCAGCAGAAGACAGGAGGTGACCCAGTACTTC. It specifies CASRRQEVTQYF.

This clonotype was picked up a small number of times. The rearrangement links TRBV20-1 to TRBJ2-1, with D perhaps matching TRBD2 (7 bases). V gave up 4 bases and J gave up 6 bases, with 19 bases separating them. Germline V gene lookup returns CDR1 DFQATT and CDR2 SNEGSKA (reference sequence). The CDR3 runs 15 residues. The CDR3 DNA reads TGCAGTGCTATTAGGGGGACAAGGGGGGGCAATGAGCAGTTCTTC. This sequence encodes CSAIRGTRGGNEQFF.

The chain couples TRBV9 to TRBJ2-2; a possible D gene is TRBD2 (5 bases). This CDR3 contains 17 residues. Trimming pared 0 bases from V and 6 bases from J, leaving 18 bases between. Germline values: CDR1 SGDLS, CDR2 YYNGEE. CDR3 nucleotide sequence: TGTGCCAGCAGCGTAGGTCGAGTAGGGTGGGGAGCCGGGGAGCTGTTTTTT. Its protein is CASSVGRVGWGAGELFF.

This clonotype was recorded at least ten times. The CDR3 nucleotides are TGTGCCACCAGTGATGGGGGGAGGGGCAATCAGCCCCAGCATTTT. Translated, it gives CATSDGGRGNQPQHF. The rearrangement uses TRBV24-1 and TRBJ1-5; possibly TRBD1 for D (5 bases). Trimming stripped 3 bases from V and 2 bases from J, with 10 bases between. Germline V gene sequence: CDR1 KGHDR, CDR2 SFDVKD. There are 15 residues in the CDR3.

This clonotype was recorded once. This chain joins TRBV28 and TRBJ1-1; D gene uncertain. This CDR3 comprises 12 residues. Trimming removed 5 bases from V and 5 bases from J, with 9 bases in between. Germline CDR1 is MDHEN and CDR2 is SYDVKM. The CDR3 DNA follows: TGTGCCAGCAGTCTCCTAAGGACTGAAGCTTTCTTT. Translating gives CASSLLRTEAFF.

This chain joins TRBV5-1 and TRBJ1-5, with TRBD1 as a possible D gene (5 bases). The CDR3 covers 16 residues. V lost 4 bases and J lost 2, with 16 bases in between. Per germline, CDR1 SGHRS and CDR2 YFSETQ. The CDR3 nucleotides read TGCGCCAGCAGCCAAGGTCGGGGCCTGGGCAATCAGCCCCAGCATTTT. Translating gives CASSQGRGLGNQPQHF.

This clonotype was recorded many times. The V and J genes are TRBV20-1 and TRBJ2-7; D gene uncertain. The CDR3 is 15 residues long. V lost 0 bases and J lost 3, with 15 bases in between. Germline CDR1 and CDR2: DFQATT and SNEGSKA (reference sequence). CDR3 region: CSARDQTGSYYEQYF. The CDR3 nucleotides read TGCAGTGCTAGAGACCAGACTGGATCTTACTACGAGCAGTACTTC.

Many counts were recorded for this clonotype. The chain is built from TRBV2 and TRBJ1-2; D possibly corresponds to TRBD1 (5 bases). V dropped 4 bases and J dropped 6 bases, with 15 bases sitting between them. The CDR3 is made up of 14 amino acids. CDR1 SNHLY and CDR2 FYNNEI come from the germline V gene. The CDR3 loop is CASSAGRRNDGYTF. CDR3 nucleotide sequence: TGTGCCAGCAGTGCGGGACGGCGGAACGATGGCTACACCTTC.

The CDR3 coding sequence is TGCGCCAGCAGCCGGAATCTGGAAGGCAAAAACATTCAGTACTTC. It encodes CASSRNLEGKNIQYF. This chain links TRBV5-1 with TRBJ2-4; D is ambiguous. CDR1 and CDR2 from the germline V gene are SGHRS and YFSETQ. CDR3 length equals 15 residues. V was shortened by 4 bases and J by 3 bases, with 14 bases between the two germline ends.

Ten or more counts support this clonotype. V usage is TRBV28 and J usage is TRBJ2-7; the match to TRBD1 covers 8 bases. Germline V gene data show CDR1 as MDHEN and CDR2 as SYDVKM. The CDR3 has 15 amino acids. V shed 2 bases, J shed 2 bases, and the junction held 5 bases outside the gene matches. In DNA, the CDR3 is TGTGCCAGCAGTTTAATGAGGGACAGGCCCTACGAGCAGTACTTC. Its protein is CASSLMRDRPYEQYF.

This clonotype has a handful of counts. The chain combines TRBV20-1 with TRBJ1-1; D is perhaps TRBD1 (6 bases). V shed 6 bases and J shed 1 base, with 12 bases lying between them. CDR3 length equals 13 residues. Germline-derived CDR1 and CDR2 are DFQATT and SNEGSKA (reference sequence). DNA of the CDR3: TGCAGTGCGATGGGACACAAGAACACTGAAGCTTTCTTT. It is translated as CSAMGHKNTEAFF.

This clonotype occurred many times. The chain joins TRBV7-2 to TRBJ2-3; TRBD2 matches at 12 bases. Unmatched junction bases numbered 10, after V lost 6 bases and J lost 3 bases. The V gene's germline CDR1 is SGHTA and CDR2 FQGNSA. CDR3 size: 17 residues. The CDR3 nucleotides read TGTGCCAGCAGTTCTAGCGGGGGGGATCGGGGGACAGATACGCAGTATTTT. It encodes CASSSSGGDRGTDTQYF.

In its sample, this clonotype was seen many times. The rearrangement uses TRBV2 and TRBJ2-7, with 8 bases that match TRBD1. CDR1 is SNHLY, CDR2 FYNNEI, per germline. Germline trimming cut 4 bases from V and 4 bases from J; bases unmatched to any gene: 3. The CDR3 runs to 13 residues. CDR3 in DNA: TGTGCCAGCAGTGCCCAGGGGGCGTACGAGCAGTACTTC. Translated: CASSAQGAYEQYF.

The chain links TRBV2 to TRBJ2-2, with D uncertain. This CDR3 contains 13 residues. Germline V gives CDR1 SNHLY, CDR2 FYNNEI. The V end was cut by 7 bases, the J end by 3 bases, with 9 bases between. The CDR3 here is CASTGAHTGELFF. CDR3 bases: TGTGCCAGCACGGGCGCACACACCGGGGAGCTGTTTTTT.

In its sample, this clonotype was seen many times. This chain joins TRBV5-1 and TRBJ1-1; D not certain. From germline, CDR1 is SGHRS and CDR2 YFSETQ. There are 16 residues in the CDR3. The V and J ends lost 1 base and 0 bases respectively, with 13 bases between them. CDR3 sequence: CASSLTGGAMNTEAFF. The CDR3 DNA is TGCGCCAGCAGCTTGACGGGAGGTGCCATGAACACTGAAGCTTTCTTT.